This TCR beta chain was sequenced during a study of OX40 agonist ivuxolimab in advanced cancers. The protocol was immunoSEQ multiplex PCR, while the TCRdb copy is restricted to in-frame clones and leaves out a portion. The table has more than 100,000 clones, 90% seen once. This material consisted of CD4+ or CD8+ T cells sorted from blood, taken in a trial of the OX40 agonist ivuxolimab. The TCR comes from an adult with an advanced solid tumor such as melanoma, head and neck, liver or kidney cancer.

The CDR3 DNA reads TGTGCCAGCAGGGAACAGGGGGCGCCCGGGGAGCTGTTTTTT. It is translated as CASREQGAPGELFF. This chain links TRBV2 with TRBJ2-2; TRBD1 agrees at 9 bases. Germline CDR1 SNHLY, CDR2 FYNNEI. This CDR3 comprises 14 residues. V shed 6 bases and J 6 bases; nucleotides not matched to a gene: 5.